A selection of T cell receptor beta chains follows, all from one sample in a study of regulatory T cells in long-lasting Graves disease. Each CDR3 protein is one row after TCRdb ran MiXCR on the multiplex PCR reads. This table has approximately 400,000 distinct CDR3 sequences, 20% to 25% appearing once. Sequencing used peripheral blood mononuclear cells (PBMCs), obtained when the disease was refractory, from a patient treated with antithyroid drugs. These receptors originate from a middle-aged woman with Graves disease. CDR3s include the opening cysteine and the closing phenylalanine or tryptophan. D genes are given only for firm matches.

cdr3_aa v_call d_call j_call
CASSNLVGYGYTF TRBV2 - TRBJ1-2
CASKGQQYNSPLHF TRBV27 - TRBJ1-6
CASSRSDRGFGANVLTF TRBV5-1 TRBD1 TRBJ2-6
CASSLSGRGGNYGYTF TRBV4-1 - TRBJ1-2
CSASQGTVSNQPQHF TRBV20-1 - TRBJ1-5
CSARAFNSGLINSPLHF TRBV20-1 - TRBJ1-6
CATQLAGVGEQYF TRBV10-2 TRBD2 TRBJ2-7
CASSLWAGYEQYF TRBV28 - TRBJ2-7
CSARAGGGNQPQHF TRBV20-1 - TRBJ1-5
CASSYSGSGETQYF TRBV12-3/TRBV12-4 TRBD2 TRBJ2-5
CAISARGKSLQETQYF TRBV10-3 - TRBJ2-5
CASSPGQSQPQHF TRBV7-3 - TRBJ1-5
CASSYTSGRPLYEQYF TRBV28 TRBD2 TRBJ2-7
CASSYGGQMRTEAFF TRBV6-2/TRBV6-3 - TRBJ1-1
CASSPGVDGNQPQHF TRBV11-2 - TRBJ1-5
CASSWQPNQPQHF TRBV28 - TRBJ1-5
CATLEMGNTIYF TRBV28 - TRBJ1-3
CASSPWDSTNEKLFF TRBV6-2/TRBV6-3 TRBD1 TRBJ1-4
CASSFNEKLFF TRBV28 - TRBJ1-4
CASSHTSGNYEQYF TRBV3-1 TRBD2 TRBJ2-7
CASSLLAATFYEQYF TRBV28 - TRBJ2-7
CASSLPPSTEAFF TRBV5-1 - TRBJ1-1
CASRGLGGEQYF TRBV11-2 - TRBJ2-7
CASSWRSGSNQPQHF TRBV5-5 - TRBJ1-5
CASRTYSGTGAYEQYF TRBV28 TRBD1 TRBJ2-7
CATSRDLNSPLHF TRBV15 - TRBJ1-6
CASSPPRQLSTGELFF TRBV18 - TRBJ2-2
CSAIRLETQYF TRBV20-1 - TRBJ2-5
CASSPIWGHEQYF TRBV28 - TRBJ2-7
CASKRDRGPGELFF TRBV12-3/TRBV12-4 TRBD1 TRBJ2-2
CASSFVRGYGELFF TRBV12-3/TRBV12-4 - TRBJ2-2
CASSPRYDQPQHF TRBV28 - TRBJ1-5
CASRGGTSGRMEETQYF TRBV6-1 TRBD2 TRBJ2-5
CASSVRTGTIRGTEAFF TRBV7-2 TRBD1 TRBJ1-1
CASSLSRPTKGTEAFF TRBV27 - TRBJ1-1
CASGRDSLNQPQHF TRBV6-1 TRBD1 TRBJ1-5
CASRPGTFRIPYYEQYF TRBV27 - TRBJ2-7
CASSSRTSGDSYNEQFF TRBV28 TRBD2 TRBJ2-1